Below are 16 T cell receptor beta chains sequenced from a single sample in a study of CD8 T cells in Susac syndrome (dated by TCRdb to about 2019). Library creation used the immunoSEQ multiplex PCR assay. RNA was extracted using the RNeasy kit, and about 0.5 to 1 microgram was reverse transcribed with random hexamers. TCRdb passed the public sequencing reads through fastp at Q25 and MiXCR, retaining productive beta sequences. Rows merge per CDR3 protein into single entries with the most common DNA and genes. Recorded for this sample are approximately 270,000 distinct CDR3 sequences; roughly 93% of them occurred a single time. Clones ranked in the top ten supply around 0.07% of the sample. The sample comprised CD4+ T cells from PBMCs. The receptors were sampled from a human donor with multiple sclerosis.

The rearrangement links TRBV4-2 to TRBJ1-4; no definite D call. CDR1 and CDR2 (germline): LGHNA, YNFKEQ. The CDR3 runs 13 residues. V was shortened by 3 bases and J by 8 bases, with 10 bases between the two germline ends. CDR3: CASSQNPKEKLFF. CDR3 in DNA: TGTGCCAGCAGCCAGAATCCGAAGGAAAAACTGTTTTTT.

This chain links TRBV4-1 with TRBJ2-3, with a possible D match to TRBD1 (5 bases). The germline V and J ends were trimmed by 0 bases and 1 base, with 20 bases remaining between them. The CDR3 is 19 amino acids. Germline loops: CDR1 MGHRA, CDR2 YSYEKL. CDR3: CASSQDGPNIVRGTDTQYF. The CDR3 DNA follows: TGCGCCAGCAGCCAAGATGGTCCCAATATTGTCAGGGGCACAGATACGCAGTATTTT.

V gene TRBV6-1 combines with J gene TRBJ1-5; TRBD1 matches at 7 bases. The trim removed 3 bases at V and 7 bases at J, leaving 15 bases unmatched. Germline V gene sequence: CDR1 MNHNS, CDR2 SASEGT. This CDR3 is built from 17 residues. This CDR3 reads CASSEIRQGLKGQPQHF. DNA for the CDR3: TGTGCCAGCAGTGAGATAAGACAGGGTCTAAAGGGGCAGCCCCAGCATTTT.

This rearrangement joins TRBV9 to TRBJ2-3; D may be TRBD1 or TRBD2 (5 bases each). CDR1 SGDLS and CDR2 YYNGEE come from the germline V gene. Trimming removed 4 bases from V and 0 bases from J, with 18 bases in between. This CDR3 comprises 17 residues. CDR3 residues: CASSPHPGRGSTDTQYF. The CDR3 DNA reads as TGTGCCAGCAGCCCCCACCCAGGGCGCGGGAGCACAGATACGCAGTATTTT.

The gene calls are TRBV28 and TRBJ1-4; weak D call: TRBD1 (6 bases). The CDR3 spans 18 residues. V lost 1 base to trimming and J lost 0 bases, with 15 bases between them. From germline, CDR1 is MDHEN and CDR2 SYDVKM. CDR3 coding DNA: TGTGCCAGCAGTTTATCCGCTAAACAGGGAGCAACTAATGAAAAACTGTTTTTT. Amino acids: CASSLSAKQGATNEKLFF.

The gene calls are TRBV18 and TRBJ2-5; TRBD1 aligns across 8 bases. V was pared by 3 bases and J by 3 bases, with 3 bases of the junction left unmatched. This CDR3 is 14 amino acids long. Germline loops: CDR1 KGHSH, CDR2 LQKENI. CDR3 in DNA: TGTGCCAGCTCACCGGAGACAGGGGAAGAGACCCAGTACTTC. This translates into CASSPETGEETQYF. Using reference TRBV18 and TRBJ2-5 for the parts outside the CDR3, the full variable domain is NAGVMQNPRHLVRRRGQEARLRCSPMKGHSHVYWYRQLPEEGLKFMVYLQKENIIDESGMPKERFSAEFPKEGPSILRIQQVVRGDSAAYFCASSPETGEETQYFGPGTRLLVL.

The genes are TRBV6-5 and TRBJ2-5; no clear D gene. Germline CDR1 is MNHEY and CDR2 is SVGAGI. The CDR3 has 14 residues. V was shortened by 0 bases and J by 0 bases, with 5 bases between the two germline ends. The CDR3 bases are TGTGCCAGCAGTTACTCCCAGTACCAAGAGACCCAGTACTTC. Its translation is CASSYSQYQETQYF.

The J gene is TRBJ1-1, the V gene TRBV18; 7 nucleotides agree with TRBD1. This CDR3 has 15 amino acids. Losses at the gene ends were 2 bases for V and 4 bases for J; bases not matched to a gene: 7. CDR1 is KGHSH and CDR2 is LQKENI in the germline V gene. The CDR3 DNA is TGTGCCAGCTCACCAGGACAGGACGAGGGCACTGAAGCTTTCTTT. Translated: CASSPGQDEGTEAFF. The whole variable domain, filled in from reference TRBV18 and TRBJ1-1, reads NAGVMQNPRHLVRRRGQEARLRCSPMKGHSHVYWYRQLPEEGLKFMVYLQKENIIDESGMPKERFSAEFPKEGPSILRIQQVVRGDSAAYFCASSPGQDEGTEAFFGQGTRLTVV.

The chain employs TRBV29-1 and TRBJ2-1; unclear D gene. Germline V lookup: CDR1 SQVTM, CDR2 ANQGSEA. The CDR3 sequence is 12 residues long. V lost 5 bases and J lost 8, with 13 bases in between. CDR3: CSVYGVIYEQFF. The DNA for the CDR3 is TGCAGCGTTTACGGAGTTATATATGAGCAGTTCTTC.

The rearrangement uses TRBV10-3 and TRBJ2-3, with D maybe TRBD2 (5 bases). CDR3 size: 15 residues. V dropped 6 bases and J dropped 0 bases, with 13 bases sitting between them. Per the germline V gene, CDR1 is ENHRY and CDR2 is SYGVKD. CDR3 amino acids: CAIREGLASTDTQYF. The DNA for the CDR3 is TGTGCCATCAGGGAAGGACTGGCTAGCACAGATACGCAGTATTTT.

The chain combines TRBV7-2 with TRBJ1-2; maybe TRBD1 (6 bases). V lost 5 bases and J lost 2, with 9 bases in between. The CDR3 runs to 13 residues. The germline V gene has CDR1 SGHTA and CDR2 FQGNSA. The CDR3, as DNA: TGTGCCAGCAGCCGCGGGACAAACTATGGCTACACCTTC. Protein sequence: CASSRGTNYGYTF.

This chain links TRBV5-1 with TRBJ1-1; D is uncertain. The CDR3 spans 15 residues. V was clipped by 5 bases and J by 5 bases, with 19 bases between them. Germline CDR1 SGHRS, CDR2 YFSETQ. The CDR3 region has the DNA TGCGCCAGCAGTTCTGAAGTGTCCGGGCAGACTGAAGCTTTCTTT. Protein: CASSSEVSGQTEAFF.

The chain uses TRBV2 and TRBJ1-2; D not resolved. There are 14 residues in the CDR3. The V and J ends lost 1 base and 4 bases respectively, with 10 bases between them. Germline CDR1 is SNHLY and CDR2 is FYNNEI. DNA of the CDR3: TGTGCCAGCAGTGAAGGGACGCACGTCTATGGCTACACCTTC. Its translation: CASSEGTHVYGYTF.

V is TRBV7-9 and J is TRBJ1-2; TRBD1 matches at 9 bases. CDR3 length: 14 amino acids. The V and J ends lost 2 bases and 8 bases, in that order; junction bases with no gene match: 6. Germline CDR1 SEHNR, CDR2 FQNEAQ (reference sequence). The CDR3 region has the DNA TGTGCCAGCAGCTTACCCGGGACAGGGCGCGGCTACACCTTC. Encoded protein: CASSLPGTGRGYTF.

The V gene is TRBV20-1, the J gene TRBJ1-1, with D perhaps TRBD1 (5 bases). There are 13 residues in the CDR3. With 0 bases removed from V and 12 bases from J, the gap between germline ends came to 17 bases. Germline lookup yields CDR1 DFQATT and CDR2 SNEGSKA (reference sequence). DNA of the CDR3: TGCAGTGCTAGAGAAACGGGACCCTCCGAGACTTTCTTT. Amino acids: CSARETGPSETFF.

The chain employs TRBV19 and TRBJ2-7; D call uncertain. Per the germline V gene, CDR1 is LNHDA and CDR2 is SQIVND (reference sequence). The CDR3 length is 14 residues. V shed 5 bases and J shed 5 bases, with 16 bases lying between them. CDR3 amino acids: CASSVGPWWNEQYF. CDR3 DNA sequence: TGTGCCAGTAGTGTGGGCCCTTGGTGGAACGAGCAGTACTTC.